This T cell receptor beta chain was recovered during a study of T cell responses to AZD1222 COVID-19 vaccine. Study-wide points: Seropositive at baseline were only five or six AZD1222 recipients. Spike-wide vaccine-associated CD4 TCRs dominated at 160-218 and 743-854. As reported, nearly half of all spike-specific TCRs target variant regions that are unmutated.

Some clones are missing from TCRdb's copy, which holds only in-frame ones; the method was immunoSEQ multiplex PCR. The sample carries roughly 140,000 clones, about 90% recorded once. About this clone: As yet, its antigen is unknown.

The TCR was taken from an adult who received the AZD1222 COVID-19 vaccine. This specimen was peripheral blood, taken 28 days after the second AZD1222 dose.

The CDR3 here is CASSLLADNEQFF. DNA for the CDR3: TGTGCCAGCAGCTTACTAGCGGACAATGAGCAGTTCTTC. J is TRBJ2-1 and V is TRBV7-3; TRBD2 matches 7 bases. Germline V gene data show CDR1 as SGHTA and CDR2 as FQGTGA. The CDR3 covers 13 residues. J gave up 5 bases and V 2 bases, and 0 bases lay outside the gene matches. The complete variable domain, with remaining parts taken from reference TRBV7-3 and TRBJ2-1, reads GAGVSQTPSNKVTEKGKYVELRCDPISGHTALYWYRQSLGQGPEFLIYFQGTGAADDSGLPNDRFFAVRPEGSVSTLKIQRTERGDSAVYLCASSLLADNEQFFGPGTRLTVL.